This T cell receptor beta chain was observed in a study of T cell responses to AZD1222 COVID-19 vaccine. The table came from immunoSEQ multiplex PCR; TCRdb's copy has only in-frame clones and leaves some out. The sample has approximately 100,000 clones, around 89% seen once. The V gene's germline CDR1 is ENHRY and CDR2 SYGVKD. The CDR3 has 12 amino acids. V lost 10 bases and J lost 6; bases outside the gene matches: 8. The V gene is TRBV10-3, the J gene TRBJ1-2; 7 nucleotides match TRBD1. Sequenced material: peripheral blood, taken on day 0 of AZD1222 vaccination. This TCR came from an adult in good health. In nucleotides, the CDR3 is TGTGCCAACCTTGACAGGGAGAATGGCTACACCTTC. This encodes CANLDRENGYTF.